The 17 T cell receptor beta chains below all came from one sample that was sequenced in a study of neurological immune-mediated disorders. The sample's time point: longitudinal time-point 1 (baseline). A single record per CDR3 protein comes from TCRdb applying MiXCR to the 5' RACE reads. The table records approximately 53,000 distinct CDR3 sequences, 9% to 10% of them present only once. Sample: PBMCs. The receptor source for this set is a woman aged 40 to 50 in good health.

This clonotype was recorded at least ten times. V gene TRBV27 combines with J gene TRBJ1-1, with unresolved D. V lost 1 base and J lost 5, with 8 bases in between. The germline V gene has CDR1 MNHEY and CDR2 SMNVEV (reference sequence). The CDR3 spans 13 residues. The CDR3 DNA reads TGTGCCAGCAGTTTATTGTCTCGGACTGAAGCTTTCTTT. This encodes CASSLLSRTEAFF.

The chain joins TRBV7-8 to TRBJ1-5, with a possible D match to TRBD1 (6 bases). CDR1 is SGHVS, CDR2 FQNEAQ, per germline. Trimming removed 1 base from V and 3 bases from J, with 25 bases in between. The CDR3 sequence is 20 residues long. The CDR3 spells CASSLVSTWGPRTNNQPQHF. CDR3 DNA sequence: TGTGCCAGCAGCTTAGTTTCAACCTGGGGGCCGCGGACAAACAATCAGCCCCAGCATTTT.

This clonotype was counted many times. The chain has TRBV7-2 and TRBJ1-2, with a possible D match to TRBD1 (5 bases). This CDR3 region has 13 residues. Germline CDR1 is SGHTA and CDR2 is FQGNSA. V was shortened by 5 bases and J by 8 bases, with 15 bases between the two germline ends. The CDR3 coding sequence is TGTGCCAGCAGCACAGTGGGGGGAATAGGCTACACCTTC. Translated: CASSTVGGIGYTF. Looking up the rest from reference TRBV7-2 and TRBJ1-2 gives the full variable domain: GAGVSQSPSNKVTEKGKDVELRCDPISGHTALYWYRQSLGQGLEFLIYFQGNSAPDKSGLPSDRFSAERTGGSVSTLTIQRTQQEDSAVYLCASSTVGGIGYTFGSGTRLTVV.

This clonotype was observed many times. This chain links TRBV5-1 with TRBJ1-1; D perhaps matches TRBD1 (6 bases). V gave up 0 bases and J gave up 0 bases, with 9 bases separating them. This CDR3 is built from 15 residues. CDR1 and CDR2 from the germline V gene are SGHRS and YFSETQ. The CDR3 coding sequence is TGCGCCAGCAGCTTGGAAGGGGACATGAACACTGAAGCTTTCTTT. It codes for CASSLEGDMNTEAFF. Supplemented by reference TRBV5-1 and TRBJ1-1, the full variable domain reads KAGVTQTPRYLIKTRGQQVTLSCSPISGHRSVSWYQQTPGQGLQFLFEYFSETQRNKGNFPGRFSGRQFSNSRSEMNVSTLELGDSALYLCASSLEGDMNTEAFFGQGTRLTVV.

This clonotype was observed a few times. The chain combines TRBV29-1 with TRBJ2-3; a weak D match, TRBD2 (6 bases). The CDR3 extends over 14 amino acids. Germline CDR1 is SQVTM and CDR2 is ANQGSEA. The V end was cut by 3 bases, the J end by 4 bases, with 14 bases between. The CDR3 coding sequence is TGCAGCGTTGAGGGAGGTCTCGGGGCAGATACGCAGTATTTT. It encodes CSVEGGLGADTQYF.

This clonotype came up many times. The rearrangement joins TRBV6-5 to TRBJ1-2, with D possibly matching TRBD1 (5 bases). Germline-derived CDR1 and CDR2 are MNHEY and SVGAGI. This CDR3 has 13 residues. The V end was cut by 4 bases, the J end by 5 bases, with 11 bases between. CDR3 amino acids: CASSLAGLYGYTF. In DNA form, the CDR3 reads TGTGCCAGCAGTTTGGCGGGACTTTATGGCTACACCTTC.

This clonotype was seen ten or more times. The CDR3 nucleotides read TGTGCCACCTTAGAACCCGGGACAATGACCGGAAACACCATATATTTT. It translates to CATLEPGTMTGNTIYF. This chain uses TRBV24-1 with TRBJ1-3; TRBD1 might be the D (6 bases). Trimming cost V 9 bases and J 4 bases, with 21 bases left between them. This CDR3 comprises 16 residues. The germline CDR1 and CDR2 sequences are KGHDR and SFDVKD.

This clonotype was seen at least ten times. V usage is TRBV7-3 and J usage is TRBJ1-6; TRBD1 aligns across 7 bases. There are 14 residues in the CDR3. CDR1 is SGHTA, CDR2 FQGTGA, per germline. The V and J ends lost 5 bases and 10 bases, in that order; junction bases with no gene match: 8. CDR3 sequence reads: CASSQTGLGSPLHF. CDR3 sequence (DNA): TGTGCCAGCAGCCAGACAGGGCTAGGGTCACCCCTCCACTTT.

This clonotype was observed at least ten times. V gene TRBV4-3 combines with J gene TRBJ2-1; the match to TRBD2 covers 10 bases. Germline lookup yields CDR1 LGHNA and CDR2 YSLEER. The V segment lost 3 bases and the J segment 4 bases; nucleotides outside the gene matches: 6. The CDR3 sequence is 16 residues long. As DNA, the CDR3 is TGCGCCAGCAGCCACTATACTAGCGGGACGTACAATGAGCAGTTCTTC. Its translation: CASSHYTSGTYNEQFF.

Many counts were recorded for this clonotype. The J gene is TRBJ2-5, the V gene TRBV5-1, with 9 bases identical to TRBD1. Germline-derived CDR1 and CDR2 are SGHRS and YFSETQ. Trimming cost V 7 bases and J 4 bases; bases outside gene matches: 14. CDR3 length: 16 amino acids. The CDR3 sequence: CASGNPTGGLGETQYF. As DNA, the CDR3 is TGCGCCAGCGGGAACCCAACAGGGGGCTTAGGAGAGACCCAGTACTTC.

This clonotype was seen at least ten times. The chain is built from TRBV29-1 and TRBJ1-2; D is uncertain. Trimming shortened V by 0 bases and J by 0 bases, and 14 bases separated the two germline ends. In germline, CDR1 is SQVTM, CDR2 ANQGSEA. This CDR3 contains 16 residues. The CDR3 sequence: CSVEDRDLGSNYGYTF. The CDR3 bases are TGCAGCGTTGAAGATCGAGACTTGGGCTCTAACTATGGCTACACCTTC.

The sample holds many counts of this clonotype. The J gene is TRBJ1-6, the V gene TRBV3-1; 7 bases fit TRBD1. Germline V gene sequence: CDR1 LGHDT, CDR2 YNNKEL (reference sequence). V shed 1 base, J shed 9 bases, and the junction held 3 bases outside the gene matches. This CDR3 has 14 residues. CDR3 amino acids: CASSQVQGRSPLHF. The CDR3 DNA is TGTGCCAGCAGCCAAGTACAGGGGCGTTCACCCCTCCACTTT.

As concerns this clonotype: Possible read error: a much larger clone is one base away. No conserved phenylalanine or tryptophan ends this CDR3, so it is likely a read error. This chain joins TRBV7-3 and TRBJ2-1, with 9 bases identical to TRBD2. Germline lookup yields CDR1 SGHTA and CDR2 FQGTGA. Losses at the gene ends were 5 bases for V and 4 bases for J; bases not matched to a gene: 6. There are 15 residues in the CDR3. CDR3 DNA: TGTGCCAGCAGCCAGACTAGCGGACAGTACAATGAGCAGTTCTTA. Translation: CASSQTSGQYNEQFL.

Ten or more counts support this clonotype. V is TRBV21-1 and J is TRBJ2-7; TRBD2, as called in the table, went unchecked against the DNA. TRBV21-1 constitutes a pseudogene. The CDR3 has 16 residues. The CDR3, as DNA: TGTGCCAGCAGCAAGAGACTAGCGGGATCTCCCTACGAGCAGTACTTC. It specifies CASSKRLAGSPYEQYF.

At least ten counts were recorded for this clonotype. This sequence joins TRBV25-1 and TRBJ1-1, with unresolved D. The CDR3 is 15 residues long. Trimming pared 1 base from V and 2 bases from J, leaving 11 bases between. Germline V lookup: CDR1 MGHDK, CDR2 SYGVNS. The DNA of the CDR3 is TGTGCCAGCAGTGAATCTAAAAGGTTTAACACTGAAGCTTTCTTT. It codes for CASSESKRFNTEAFF.

This clonotype was counted many times. The rearrangement links TRBV5-1 to TRBJ2-1; D could derive from TRBD1 or TRBD2 (5 bases each). This CDR3 region has 15 residues. Germline lookup yields CDR1 SGHRS and CDR2 YFSETQ. Trimming left V 2 bases short and J 0 bases short, with 9 bases between. The CDR3 coding sequence is TGCGCCAGCAGCTTTGAGGGGAGCTCCTACAATGAGCAGTTCTTC. Translating gives CASSFEGSSYNEQFF.

This clonotype was counted many times. The gene calls are TRBV4-1 and TRBJ1-1; TRBD1 might be the D (5 bases). V gave up 11 bases and J gave up 0 bases, with 19 bases separating them. The V gene's germline CDR1 is MGHRA and CDR2 YSYEKL. The length of the CDR3 is 15 residues. This CDR3 reads CAGYPGRNMNTEAFF. CDR3 bases: TGCGCCGGGTATCCGGGACGAAACATGAACACTGAAGCTTTCTTT.